This T cell receptor beta chain was obtained from a study of cytomegalovirus exposure and HLA in healthy donors. Regarding the study as a whole: Researchers reported that a few CMV-associated chains were confirmed in vitro as CMV antigen-specific. Near-uniform donor sequencing depth was presumed by presence/absence analyses. Exclusion as indistinguishable affected some V segments, including TRBV6-2 and TRBV6-3.

Worth noting for this clone: No antigen is known for it.

Trimming shortened V by 2 bases and J by 6 bases, and 7 bases separated the two germline ends. Germline V gene data show CDR1 as SNHLY and CDR2 as FYNNEI. This CDR3 is built from 12 residues. 13 Jbeta primers and 60 Vbeta primers were used for the PCR. Produced via immunoSEQ multiplex PCR; TCRdb's table is partial and in-frame only. The data contain about 190,000 clones, roughly 73% of them singletons. The V and J genes are TRBV2 and TRBJ1-2, with a tentative D call TRBD1 (5 bases). The receptor was isolated from a woman under 40 in good health and CMV-seronegative. The sample was PBMCs. CDR3 protein: CASSERGNGYTF. CDR3 nucleotide sequence: TGTGCCAGCAGTGAAAGGGGTAATGGCTACACCTTC.